This T cell receptor (beta chain) emerged from a study of T cells in narcolepsy. Study outcomes and limitations: Blood of same and different patients, but not healthy controls, reportedly held recurring autoreactive clonotypes.

The CDR3 runs to 13 residues. Germline CDR1 MNHEY, CDR2 SVGAGI. The V end lost 5 bases, the J end lost 1 base, and 9 bases lay between the germline ends. In this sample, this clone turned up once. Its target is unknown. The repertoire was sequenced with immunoSEQ multiplex PCR; TCRdb's copy has only in-frame clones and lacks some. The top ten hold 3.8% of the sample, which has around 30,000 clones, around three quarters seen once. This chain connects TRBV6-5 to TRBJ2-7, with no clear D. This sequence originates from a human donor in good health. Sample: memory (CD45RA-) CD4+ T cells from blood. The CDR3 DNA follows: TGTGCCAGCAGTGCATCTTATTCCTACGAGCAGTACTTC. Translating gives CASSASYSYEQYF.